This T cell receptor beta chain was observed in a study of OX40 agonist ivuxolimab in advanced cancers. In terms of the full investigation: Ivuxolimab was an agonistic, fully human IgG2 monoclonal antibody directed against OX40 (CD134), a costimulatory receptor. Intravenous ivuxolimab was administered to patients every 2 weeks at six dose levels: 0.01, 0.1, 0.3, 1.5, 3 and 10 mg/kg. In the dose-escalation cohort, approximately 80% of patients were male, and the mean age was roughly 60 years with a range of roughly 20 to 79. The paper reports the monotherapy dose-escalation portion (N of about 47 patients) of the phase I ivuxolimab trial. Partial responses occurred in three dose-escalation patients: two with cutaneous melanoma and one with hepatocellular carcinoma. Patients were allowed to have had prior anti-PD-1, anti-PD-L1 or anti-CTLA-4 therapy, and 40% to 45% of the dose-escalation patients had previously received checkpoint inhibitors. The point of sequencing TCRbeta in the periphery was to test whether ivuxolimab changed TCR sequence diversity and drove clonal T-cell expansion. Of the approximately 53 patients in dose escalation, about 20 had hepatocellular carcinoma, approximately 15 had melanoma, 9 had renal cell carcinoma and 9 had head and neck cancer. What the authors observed across the whole study: Low levels of normalized T-cell clonal expansion were also seen in some patients who did not respond. Antigen specificity was not determined for the clonally expanded peripheral T cells. After ivuxolimab, expanded clones were on average more numerous among CD8+ T cells than among CD4+ T cells. At doses of 0.1 to 3.0 mg/kg, clonal expansion of both CD4+ and CD8+ T cells in blood was seen between baseline and week 6. Partial responders in the 0.1-3.0 mg/kg groups had among the lowest normalized peripheral clonal expansion, especially among CD8+ T cells.

Patients with a history of autoimmune disease or receiving systemic immunosuppression were excluded from the trial. Peripheral blood for TCR sequencing was collected from all dose cohorts at baseline, on cycle 4 day 1, and on cycle 7 day 1. The samples were taken from a phase I, first-in-human, multicenter, open-label dose-escalation trial of ivuxolimab. Adults with locally advanced or metastatic head and neck squamous cell, hepatocellular, melanoma or renal cell carcinoma were enrolled in the trial. Before TCR sequencing, CD4+ T cells and CD8+ T cells from peripheral blood were sorted into separate populations. Points on this clone: This receptor's antigen is unknown. The sample holds no much larger clone one base away, and base qualities are not on file.

From cysteine to phenylalanine, the CDR3 is 12 amino acids long. Of all the DNA, just the CDR3 is kept, 36 bases in frame from base 1. CDR1 MDHEN and CDR2 SYDVKM are derived from the germline V gene. Relative to germline, V is 3 bases shorter and J is 8 bases shorter, with 10 bases between their ends. To sequence the TCRbeta CDR3 region, genomic DNA was isolated from the sorted cells. The immunoSEQ Assay was used to sequence the TCRbeta CDR3 regions. The immuneACCESS repertoire file appears here via TCRdb, limited to in-frame rearrangements. These files lack a portion of the clones; in checked studies, under half of the deficit traces to unresolved V genes, and the cause of the others is not known. The sample table contains about 79,000 clones; only one count was recorded for roughly 84% of them. Together, the top ten hold about 4% of the sample.

The clonotype comes from an adult with an advanced solid tumor such as melanoma, head and neck, liver or kidney cancer. This specimen consisted of CD4+ or CD8+ T cells sorted from blood, obtained in a trial of the OX40 agonist ivuxolimab. Recombination connected TRBV28 to TRBJ1-2, with no D gene named confidently. The DNA reads as follows: TGTGCCAGCAGTTTCGGTAGTTTGGGCTACACCTTC. Translated, it reads CASSFGSLGYTF.